Sequencing of this T cell receptor (beta chain) was carried out in a study of T cell responses to AZD1222 COVID-19 vaccine (dated by TCRdb to 2020 to 2023). Turning to the overall study: Because spike-specific TCR depth and breadth did not differ between the two schedules, AZD1222 recipients who got a second dose at roughly 4 weeks were pooled with those who got a second dose at roughly 12 weeks. TCR sequencing was performed for about 250 trial participants, of whom 200 to 220 were given two doses of AZD1222 and 26 were given two doses of MenACWY control vaccine. Trial participants were enrolled by age into subgroups of 18-55, 56-69 and 70-plus years, and roughly 150, 30 and 60 TCR-sequenced participants, respectively, were included in these subgroups.

Via the germline V gene, CDR1 is SGHNT and CDR2 YENEEA. The CDR3 measures 14 amino acids from cysteine to phenylalanine. The retained sequence is limited to the CDR3, 42 bases, with the frame set at the first base. V is pruned by 5 bases and J by 11 bases, leaving 4 bases of the junction without a gene match. The time point label on this specimen signifies: baseline before first vaccination. The vaccinee samples were drawn from two UK trials, COV001 and COV002, one of which was a single-blind randomized controlled phase 2/3 trial testing AZD1222 (ChAdOx1 nCoV-19) in healthy adults. For TCRbeta chain sequencing, PBMC samples were collected from trial participants at day 0 and at day 28 after the second dose. About this clone: This clone's antigen is unknown. Per-base qualities were not stored, and no clone one base away is much larger.

The CDR3 regions of human TCRbeta chains were analyzed by immunosequencing. On the authors' methods: Repertoire TCRs were matched against a reference library of SARS-CoV-2-specific TCRs generated with the MIRA antigen-specificity platform. Breadth was defined as the fraction of unique TCRs that were SARS-CoV-2-associated. Depth was defined as the fraction of total T cells that were SARS-CoV-2-associated. Using the MIRA data, each spike-specific TCR was assigned both to the spike region to which the TCR was reactive and to a CD4 or CD8 class. Log10-transformed breadth and depth values were compared by one-way ANOVA with Sidak's multiple comparisons tests. The immuneACCESS repertoire file appears here via TCRdb, limited to in-frame rearrangements. These files lack a portion of the clones; in checked studies, under half of the deficit traces to unresolved V genes, and the cause of the others is not known. V and J calls plus clone size are reproduced from that table; the DNA served to infer D and trimming. Across this sample there are 95,000 to 150,000 clones, with roughly 86% seen only once. Less than 11% of the sample is in the top ten clones.

Study-level results and caveats: Conclusions about previously exposed vaccinees were limited because only six AZD1222 recipients were SARS-CoV-2 seropositive at baseline. Nearly half of unique spike-specific TCRs reportedly recognized epitopes outside regions mutated in the B.1.351 and B.1.1.7 variants. A significant rise in spike-specific TCR breadth and depth was observed after two AZD1222 doses relative to day 0 and relative to MenACWY recipients. No day 14 peak-response samples were available, so repertoires were characterized only after the peak T cell response. The vaccine-associated CD4 TCRs covered the entire spike protein, and the dominant responses fell in regions 160-218 and 743-854. Participants were mostly white British, with more females than males. The authors suggested clonal diversity may have been underestimated. The 56-69-year group was small, and its depth increase did not reach significance, likely because of low power.

The receptor was derived from an adult in good health. The chain is made from TRBV11-3 and TRBJ2-1, and 15 junctional nucleotides match TRBD2. The material was peripheral blood, obtained on day 0 of AZD1222 vaccination. The CDR3: CASSPGLAGGKQFF. At the DNA level, the sequence is TGTGCCAGCAGCCCGGGACTAGCGGGGGGAAAGCAGTTCTTC.